This entry lists 31 T cell receptor beta chains sequenced from one sample in a study of regulatory T cells in long-lasting Graves disease (dated by TCRdb to 2020 to 2022). The time point label of this sample denotes: newly diagnosed GD, antithyroid drugs for less than 3 months. RNA was extracted from PBMCs in TRIzol for both TCR sequencing and RNA sequencing. Receptor amplification or capture employed multiplex PCR. Sequencing relied on an Illumina HiSeq 4000. iRepertoire HTBI primers and Arm-PCR amplification of CDR3 regions were used to construct TCR beta libraries. In-frame beta chains were kept once TCRdb had trimmed the public reads at Q25 with fastp and called clones with MiXCR. CDR3 protein duplicates are merged, each entry listing the most common genes and DNA. The sample records over 350,000 distinct CDR3 sequences, roughly 15% of which are singletons. 7.8% of the sample is taken by the ten largest.

The same data also contributed to another study, on T cells in Graves' hyperthyroidism and ophthalmopathy.

This specimen was peripheral blood mononuclear cells (PBMCs), taken at new diagnosis, from a patient treated with antithyroid drugs. These receptors all come from a woman aged 40 to 49 with Graves disease. Donor details come from another sample of the same person, matched by shared clones.

J is TRBJ2-1 and V is TRBV5-4, with TRBD2 matching 11 bases. The germline V gene encodes CDR1 SGHNT and CDR2 YYREEE (reference sequence). CDR3 length: 15 residues. After removal of 4 bases from V and 7 bases from J, the junction contained 7 bases not matched to a gene. The CDR3 DNA sequence: TGTGCCAGCAGCCGTAGCGGGAGGGCCATGAATGAGCAGTTCTTC. This gives the protein CASSRSGRAMNEQFF.

Of note for this clonotype: No conserved phenylalanine or tryptophan ends this CDR3, so it is likely a read error. The V and J genes are TRBV20-1 and TRBJ1-2; D is undetermined. Germline V lookup: CDR1 DFQATT, CDR2 SNEGSKA (reference sequence). V was pared by 1 base and J by 4 bases, with 10 bases between. The CDR3 is made up of 13 amino acids. The CDR3 DNA sequence: TGCAGTGCTAGAGGTAGACACTCCTATGGCTACACCCTC. Amino acids: CSARGRHSYGYTL.

This clonotype has ten or more counts. V gene TRBV7-2 combines with J gene TRBJ1-3; D remains ambiguous. V lost 4 bases and J lost 0, with 7 bases in between. CDR1 is SGHTA, CDR2 FQGNSA, per germline. The length of the CDR3 is 14 residues. The CDR3 bases are TGTGCCAGCAGCTCCCGCAGCTCTGGAAACACCATATATTTT. It specifies CASSSRSSGNTIYF. The entire variable domain, with the rest obtained from reference TRBV7-2 and TRBJ1-3, is as follows: GAGVSQSPSNKVTEKGKDVELRCDPISGHTALYWYRQSLGQGLEFLIYFQGNSAPDKSGLPSDRFSAERTGGSVSTLTIQRTQQEDSAVYLCASSSRSSGNTIYFGEGSWLTVV.

This clonotype was seen many times. This chain connects TRBV5-1 to TRBJ2-7, with 7 bases matching TRBD1. The CDR3 is 14 residues long. Germline V gene lookup returns CDR1 SGHRS and CDR2 YFSETQ. V trimming: 2 bases; J trimming: 5 bases; junction bases outside the gene matches: 7. CDR3 in DNA: TGCGCCAGCAGCTTCGCAGGGGGTGTCAACGAGCAGTACTTC. This translates into CASSFAGGVNEQYF.

V and J are TRBV28 and TRBJ2-7, with a possible D match to TRBD1 (6 bases). CDR3 length: 15 residues. Trimming removed 6 bases at V and 2 bases at J, with 17 bases between. In germline, CDR1 is MDHEN, CDR2 SYDVKM. The CDR3 loop is CASSLAAGGAYEQYF. CDR3 DNA: TGTGCCAGCAGCTTGGCGGCTGGGGGCGCCTACGAGCAGTACTTC. Looking up the rest from reference TRBV28 and TRBJ2-7 gives the full variable domain: DVKVTQSSRYLVKRTGEKVFLECVQDMDHENMFWYRQDPGLGLRLIYFSYDVKMKEKGDIPEGYSVSREKKERFSLILESASTNQTSMYLCASSLAAGGAYEQYFGPGTRLTVT.

This clonotype was counted at least ten times. This chain joins TRBV3-1 and TRBJ2-1; 7 nucleotides line up with TRBD2. CDR1 LGHDT and CDR2 YNNKEL come from the germline V gene (reference sequence). The CDR3 spans 16 residues. V lost 3 bases to trimming and J lost 5 bases; unmatched junction nucleotides: 10. CDR3 in amino acids: CASSHKKIAGDNEQFF. CDR3 DNA sequence: TGTGCCAGCAGCCATAAAAAGATTGCGGGGGACAATGAGCAGTTCTTC.

This clonotype has ten or more counts. The chain is built from TRBV28 and TRBJ1-4; D might be TRBD1 (5 bases). The V and J ends lost 6 bases and 3 bases respectively, with 11 bases between them. Germline V CDR1 and CDR2: MDHEN, SYDVKM. The CDR3 is made up of 14 amino acids. CDR3 DNA: TGTGCCAGCAGGACCACAGGCTCTAATGAAAAACTGTTTTTT. This gives the protein CASRTTGSNEKLFF.

J is TRBJ2-7 and V is TRBV4-1, with 11 positions matching TRBD2. This CDR3 is 17 amino acids long. V trimming: 3 bases; J trimming: 1 base; junction bases outside the gene matches: 8. Germline loops: CDR1 MGHRA, CDR2 YSYEKL. For the CDR3, the DNA is TGCGCCAGCAGCCATGTCCATACTAGCGGGAGTTCCTACGAGCAGTACTTC. This gives the protein CASSHVHTSGSSYEQYF.

The sample holds a few counts of this clonotype. The rearrangement joins TRBV14 to TRBJ2-4; possibly TRBD2 for D (5 bases). This CDR3 region has 14 residues. Germline CDR1 is SGHDN and CDR2 is FVKESK. The ends were cut back, 2 bases at V and 3 bases at J, with 8 bases in the middle. The CDR3 protein is CASSQNRDKNIQYF. The CDR3 DNA reads TGTGCCAGCAGCCAAAACCGGGACAAAAACATTCAGTACTTC.

This clonotype came up a few times. The DNA of the CDR3 is TGCGCCAGCAGGGGACAGGCGGATACTAACTATGGCTACACCTTC. Its translation is CASRGQADTNYGYTF. This chain links TRBV10-2 with TRBJ1-2, with TRBD1 identical over 8 bases. The CDR3 is 15 amino acids. Germline V lookup: CDR1 WSHSY, CDR2 SAAADI. Trimming removed 6 bases from V and 0 bases from J; junction bases left unmatched: 6.

The chain couples TRBV29-1 to TRBJ2-7, with 14 bases aligning to TRBD2. The CDR3 loop spans 13 amino acids. Germline assignment: CDR1 SQVTM and CDR2 ANQGSEA. The V gene end was trimmed by 7 bases and the J gene end by 7 bases; junction bases not matched to a gene: 6. CDR3 bases: TGCAGCGCCGGGACTAGCGGGAGCGGTGAGCAGTACTTC. Translated: CSAGTSGSGEQYF.

This chain connects TRBV27 to TRBJ2-5; 7 nucleotides align to TRBD1. J gave up 0 bases and V 5 bases, and 3 bases lay outside the gene matches. Germline CDR1 MNHEY, CDR2 SMNVEV (reference sequence). The CDR3 spans 14 residues. The CDR3 bases are TGTGCCAGCAGTATCGGACAGGACCAAGAGACCCAGTACTTC. Translation: CASSIGQDQETQYF.

This clonotype occurred a few times. This chain joins TRBV18 and TRBJ2-2, with D possibly matching TRBD2 (5 bases). CDR3 length: 16 residues. Trimming stripped 0 bases from V and 4 bases from J, with 12 bases between. Germline values: CDR1 KGHSH, CDR2 LQKENI. CDR3 coding DNA: TGTGCCAGCTCACCACCCTGGTCGGGGAGCACCGGGGAGCTGTTTTTT. Translated, it gives CASSPPWSGSTGELFF.

V is TRBV2 and J is TRBJ1-5, with D perhaps TRBD1 (6 bases). The CDR3 is made up of 15 amino acids. Trimming shortened V by 1 base and J by 7 bases, and 14 bases separated the two germline ends. CDR1 is SNHLY, CDR2 FYNNEI, per germline. The CDR3 reads CASSEEAGVRQPQHF. In nucleotides, the CDR3 is TGTGCCAGCAGTGAAGAGGCAGGGGTACGACAGCCCCAGCATTTT.

The V and J genes are TRBV24-1 and TRBJ2-3; D is ambiguous. V was pared by 4 bases and J by 2 bases, with 6 bases between. The germline gives CDR1 KGHDR, CDR2 SFDVKD. This CDR3 has 13 residues. CDR3 loop: CATSDPPTDTQYF. CDR3 DNA sequence: TGTGCCACCAGTGACCCCCCCACAGATACGCAGTATTTT.

About this clonotype: At one end the junction does not follow the germline gene, possibly because of a read error. In nucleotides, the CDR3 is TGTGCCAGCTCACTCCGGGACATACCCTACGAGCAGTATTTC. Amino acids: CASSLRDIPYEQYF. V is TRBV18 and J is TRBJ2-7, with D maybe TRBD1 (6 bases). The germline gives CDR1 KGHSH, CDR2 LQKENI. The CDR3 contains 14 residues.

Details on this clonotype: One end of the junction does not line up with germline, which may come from a read error. The chain joins TRBV20-1 to TRBJ2-5, with 10 bases aligning to TRBD2. This CDR3 is built from 16 residues. Per the germline V gene, CDR1 is DFQATT and CDR2 is SNEGSKA (reference sequence). Here the CDR3 reads CSARDPLAGVRETQYF. DNA of the CDR3: TGCAGCGCTAGAGATCCCCTAGCGGGAGTACGAGAGACCCAGTACTTC.

The chain joins TRBV20-1 to TRBJ2-7; possibly TRBD1 for D (5 bases). Germline V gene sequence: CDR1 DFQATT, CDR2 SNEGSKA (reference sequence). The CDR3 is made up of 14 amino acids. V lost 0 bases and J lost 2, with 11 bases in between. In DNA, the CDR3 is TGCAGTGCTAGAGACAGGGTGCAAACCTACGAGCAGTACTTC. Its translation: CSARDRVQTYEQYF.

This clonotype was seen many times. This chain uses TRBV29-1 with TRBJ2-5, with TRBD2 matching 8 bases. CDR1 SQVTM and CDR2 ANQGSEA come from the germline V gene. CDR3 length equals 15 residues. V was pared by 1 base and J by 2 bases, with 6 bases of the junction left unmatched. The CDR3: CSVEGLAGGQETQYF. CDR3 coding DNA: TGCAGCGTTGAAGGTCTAGCGGGTGGACAAGAGACCCAGTACTTC.

This clonotype was detected many times. V usage is TRBV2 and J usage is TRBJ2-3; 9 bases are a match to TRBD1. This CDR3 is built from 14 residues. Per the germline V gene, CDR1 is SNHLY and CDR2 is FYNNEI. The V gene end was trimmed by 9 bases and the J gene end by 4 bases; junction bases not matched to a gene: 8. The CDR3 sequence: CASGTGQRADTQYF. DNA of the CDR3: TGTGCCAGTGGGACAGGGCAGCGCGCAGATACGCAGTATTTT. The entire variable domain, with the rest obtained from reference TRBV2 and TRBJ2-3, is as follows: EPEVTQTPSHQVTQMGQEVILRCVPISNHLYFYWYRQILGQKVEFLVSFYNNEISEKSEIFDDQFSVERPDGSNFTLKIRSTKLEDSAMYFCASGTGQRADTQYFGPGTRLTVL.

This clonotype occurred a few times. This chain links TRBV27 with TRBJ2-3; possible D gene TRBD2, 6 bases. This CDR3 region has 14 residues. Germline assignment: CDR1 MNHEY and CDR2 SMNVEV (reference sequence). The V end lost 8 bases, the J end lost 9 bases, and 21 bases lay between the germline ends. CDR3 amino acids: CASGDRDFWGTQYF. The CDR3 region has the DNA TGTGCCAGCGGGGACCGGGACTTCTGGGGGACGCAGTATTTT.

Many counts were recorded for this clonotype. V gene TRBV12-3 or TRBV12-4 combines with J gene TRBJ2-7; TRBD1 aligns across 8 bases. J was trimmed by 3 bases and V by 6 bases; bases with no gene match: 13. The CDR3 is made up of 16 amino acids. The CDR3 DNA sequence: TGTGCCAGCAGCCCCGGACAGGGTTTTTTACGCTACGAGCAGTACTTC. Translating gives CASSPGQGFLRYEQYF.

The chain carries TRBV18 and TRBJ1-1; 7 nucleotides agree with TRBD1. Germline-derived CDR1 and CDR2 are KGHSH and LQKENI. This CDR3 spans 15 amino acids. V was pared by 3 bases and J by 3 bases, with 7 bases of the junction left unmatched. DNA of the CDR3: TGTGCCAGCTCACCCGAGGGGGCGCGGGACACTGAAGCTTTCTTT. Its translation: CASSPEGARDTEAFF.

The DNA of the CDR3 is TGTGCCAGCAGCTTACTGAGCGGGGTTTACAATGAGCAGTTCTTC. It encodes CASSLLSGVYNEQFF. The chain employs TRBV7-2 and TRBJ2-1; TRBD2 aligns across 7 bases. CDR3 length equals 15 residues. The germline CDR1 and CDR2 sequences are SGHTA and FQGNSA. With V trimmed by 2 bases and J by 4 bases, 5 bases remained unmatched.

A word on this clonotype: A much larger clone lies a single base off, so this may be a read error. This chain joins TRBV20-1 and TRBJ2-7, with TRBD1 matching over 11 bases. This CDR3 is built from 18 residues. Germline assignment: CDR1 DFQATT and CDR2 SNEGSKA (reference sequence). Written as DNA, the CDR3 is TGCAGTGCTAGGGGGACAGGGGGGGGTGAGGGTCGGTTGAACGAGCAGTGCTTC. Translated, it gives CSARGTGGGEGRLNEQCF.

The genes are TRBV5-1 and TRBJ2-5, with 11 nucleotides matching TRBD2. V trimming: 2 bases; J trimming: 6 bases; junction bases outside the gene matches: 15. Germline V CDR1 and CDR2: SGHRS, YFSETQ. The CDR3 has 18 residues. The CDR3 spells CASSFNYASGGSVQTQYF. In nucleotides, the CDR3 is TGCGCCAGCAGCTTTAATTATGCTAGCGGGGGGTCCGTACAGACCCAGTACTTC.

This clonotype occurred many times. V gene TRBV11-2 combines with J gene TRBJ2-7; 8 bases fit TRBD2. Per germline, CDR1 SGHAT and CDR2 FQNNGV. This CDR3 is 12 amino acids long. Trimming at V came to 5 bases and at J to 6 bases, leaving 3 bases not matched to a gene. In DNA, the CDR3 is TGTGCCAGCAGCCGGGGGGGGTCCGAGCAGTACTTC. This sequence encodes CASSRGGSEQYF.

In its sample, this clonotype was seen many times. The J gene is TRBJ1-1, the V gene TRBV6-2 or TRBV6-3, with TRBD1 identical over 8 bases. V dropped 2 bases and J dropped 8; count of bases not matched to a gene: 4. The CDR3 has 13 residues. The V gene's germline CDR1 is MNHEY and CDR2 SVGEGT. The CDR3 sequence: CASSYTWTGEAFF. CDR3 nucleotides: TGTGCCAGCAGTTACACCTGGACAGGGGAAGCTTTCTTT.

The gene calls are TRBV14 and TRBJ2-1; D uncertain. Trimming pared 0 bases from V and 4 bases from J, leaving 10 bases between. The CDR3 is 15 residues long. CDR1 is SGHDN, CDR2 FVKESK, per germline. As DNA, the CDR3 is TGTGCCAGCAGCCAAGAAAGACCCCCTTACAATGAGCAGTTCTTC. Protein: CASSQERPPYNEQFF.

The sample holds many counts of this clonotype. The J gene is TRBJ2-6, the V gene TRBV12-3 or TRBV12-4; D is unclear. The CDR3 is made up of 14 amino acids. Between the trimmed V and J ends, which lost 3 bases and 4 bases, there was a span of 7 bases. CDR3 protein: CASSFFGGANVLTF. Written as DNA, the CDR3 is TGTGCCAGCAGTTTTTTCGGAGGGGCCAACGTCCTGACTTTC.

The table lists this clonotype with a few counts. The chain is built from TRBV6-1 and TRBJ2-2, with D possibly matching TRBD2 (5 bases). The V gene lost 8 bases and the J gene lost 4 bases, with 20 bases spanning the gap. The CDR3 length is 16 residues. Germline values: CDR1 MNHNS, CDR2 SASEGT. The CDR3 DNA sequence: TGTGCCAGCGTGGTGGAAATACTAGATGGCACCGGGGAGCTGTTTTTT. The encoded protein is CASVVEILDGTGELFF.